The rows below give T cell receptor beta chains drawn from one sample of a study of HIV-infected children after antiretroviral therapy interruption. MiXCR, run by TCRdb on the 3' RACE reads, gives a single entry per CDR3 protein. The sample shows tens of thousands of distinct CDR3 sequences, roughly 4% of them seen only once. Sequenced material: CD45RA+ CD4+ T cells from PBMCs, pooled from several time points, taken from a donor given antiretroviral therapy, either interrupted or continuous. The receptor set was obtained from a pool of human donors with HIV. Each CDR3 is given with its conserved first and last residue. The D gene is left open where the match is weak. Size tells how often a clone was seen (once, few, many) or the class of an expanded clone, and some rows leave it out.

j_call,clone_size,cdr3_length,d_call,v_call,cdr3_aa,cdr3_nt
TRBJ2-2,many,15,-,TRBV2,CASSDLQSRTGELFF,TGTGCCAGCAGTGATCTGCAAAGCAGGACCGGGGAGCTGTTTTTT
TRBJ1-5,-,14,TRBD1,TRBV19,CASSIRQGPQPQHF,TGTGCCAGTAGTATCCGACAGGGCCCTCAGCCCCAGCATTTT
TRBJ2-1,many,14,-,TRBV25-1,CASSSAVATNEQFF,TGTGCCAGCAGTTCTGCGGTAGCAACAAATGAGCAGTTCTTC
TRBJ2-7,many,14,TRBD1,TRBV9,CASSSRTGSYEQYF,TGTGCCAGCAGCTCGAGGACAGGGTCCTACGAGCAGTACTTC
TRBJ2-7,many,15,TRBD2,TRBV7-9,CASSLTSGGTDEQYF,TGTGCCAGCAGCTTAACTAGCGGGGGGACCGACGAGCAGTACTTC
TRBJ2-6,few,16,-,TRBV12-3/TRBV12-4,CASSLPRSSGANVLTF,TGTGCCAGCAGTTTACCCCGGAGCTCTGGGGCCAACGTCCTGACTTTC
TRBJ2-7,many,13,-,TRBV5-6,CASTSGTGYEQYF,TGTGCCAGCACCTCCGGGACCGGCTACGAGCAGTACTTC
TRBJ2-2,many,15,-,TRBV2,CASKTTNLGPGELFF,TGTGCCAGCAAAACGACCAACTTGGGGCCCGGGGAGCTGTTTTTT
TRBJ2-7,many,14,-,TRBV19,CASTNPGAAYEQYF,TGTGCCAGTACCAACCCCGGGGCCGCCTACGAGCAGTACTTC
TRBJ2-3,many,12,TRBD2,TRBV30,CAWSTSGGPEYF,TGTGCCTGGAGTACTAGCGGGGGCCCCGAGTATTTT
TRBJ2-1,many,14,-,TRBV5-1,CASSSSGQGNEQFF,TGCGCCAGCAGCTCCTCGGGGCAGGGCAATGAGCAGTTCTTC
TRBJ1-5,many,14,-,TRBV10-3,CAISESLGRQPQHF,TGTGCCATCAGTGAGTCCCTGGGGCGTCAGCCCCAGCATTTT
TRBJ1-6,-,15,TRBD1,TRBV5-1,CASSSGTAVNSPLHF,TGCGCCAGCAGCTCCGGGACAGCCGTAAATTCACCCCTCCACTTT
TRBJ2-7,many,14,-,TRBV12-3/TRBV12-4,CASSLQGRPYEQYF,TGTGCCAGCAGCCTCCAGGGGCGTCCCTACGAGCAGTACTTC
TRBJ1-1,many,13,-,TRBV29-1,CSPFRRGSTEAFF,TGCAGCCCCTTTCGACGGGGGAGCACTGAAGCTTTCTTT
TRBJ1-2,many,13,-,TRBV28,CASSLGGDYGYTF,TGTGCCAGCAGTTTAGGGGGTGACTATGGCTACACCTTC
TRBJ1-2,many,11,-,TRBV7-3,CASSFTRCYTF,TGTGCCAGCAGCTTTACCCGCTGCTACACCTTC
TRBJ2-7,many,20,-,TRBV7-8,CASSLDPWVERGTLLYEQYF,TGTGCCAGCAGCTTAGATCCCTGGGTTGAACGGGGGACCCTCCTCTACGAGCAGTACTTC
TRBJ1-2,many,14,TRBD1,TRBV28,CASSFTGVDYGYTF,TGTGCCAGCAGTTTTACAGGGGTTGACTATGGCTACACCTTC
TRBJ1-3,many,16,TRBD1,TRBV28,CASSRQGRGPGNTIYF,TGTGCCAGCAGTAGACAGGGGAGAGGCCCGGGAAACACCATATATTTT
TRBJ2-7,-,14,-,TRBV20-1,CSAPRYDTPYEQYF,TGCAGTGCACCGAGATATGACACCCCCTACGAGCAGTACTTC
TRBJ2-1,many,14,TRBD2,TRBV2,CASSETSGGNEQFF,TGTGCCAGCAGTGAAACTAGCGGGGGCAATGAGCAGTTCTTC
TRBJ2-7,many,15,TRBD1,TRBV4-1,CASSQPGQSKYEQYF,TGCGCCAGCAGCCAACCGGGACAGTCTAAGTACGAGCAGTACTTC
TRBJ2-2,few,14,-,TRBV7-6,CASMEEPNTGELFF,TGTGCCAGCATGGAGGAACCGAACACCGGGGAGCTGTTTTTT
TRBJ2-3,many,17,TRBD2,TRBV5-1,CASSLSHSRGGPDTQYF,TGCGCCAGCAGCTTGTCTCATTCCCGGGGGGGTCCAGATACGCAGTATTTT
TRBJ2-7,many,11,-,TRBV20-1,CSAWRGREQYF,TGCAGTGCCTGGAGGGGGCGCGAGCAGTACTTC
TRBJ1-4,many,15,-,TRBV12-3/TRBV12-4,CASSLFIAGREKLFF,TGTGCCAGCAGTTTATTTATAGCAGGGCGTGAAAAACTGTTTTTT
TRBJ2-1,many,11,-,TRBV20-1,CSALQNNEQFF,TGCAGTGCGCTACAGAACAATGAGCAGTTCTTC